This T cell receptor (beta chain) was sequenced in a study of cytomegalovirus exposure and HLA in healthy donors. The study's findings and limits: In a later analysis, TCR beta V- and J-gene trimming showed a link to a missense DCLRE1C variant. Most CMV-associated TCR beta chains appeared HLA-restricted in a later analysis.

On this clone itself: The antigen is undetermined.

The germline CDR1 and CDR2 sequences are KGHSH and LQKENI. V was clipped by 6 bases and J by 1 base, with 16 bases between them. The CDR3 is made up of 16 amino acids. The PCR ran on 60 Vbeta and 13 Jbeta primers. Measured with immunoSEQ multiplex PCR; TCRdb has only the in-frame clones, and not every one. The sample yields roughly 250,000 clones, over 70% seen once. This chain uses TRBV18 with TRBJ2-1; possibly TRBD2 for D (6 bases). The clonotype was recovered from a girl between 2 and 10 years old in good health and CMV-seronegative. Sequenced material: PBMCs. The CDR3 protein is CASSRGSSVSYNEQFF. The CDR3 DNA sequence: TGTGCCAGCTCCCGCGGGTCTAGCGTTTCCTACAATGAGCAGTTCTTC. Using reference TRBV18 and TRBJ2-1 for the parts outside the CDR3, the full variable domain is NAGVMQNPRHLVRRRGQEARLRCSPMKGHSHVYWYRQLPEEGLKFMVYLQKENIIDESGMPKERFSAEFPKEGPSILRIQQVVRGDSAAYFCASSRGSSVSYNEQFFGPGTRLTVL.